These 15 T cell receptor beta chains originate from one sample sequenced in a study of T-cell reconstitution after alpha-beta-depleted transplantation in children. Molecular barcoding with unique molecular identifiers was used for the TCRbeta library. One entry per CDR3 protein results from TCRdb running MiXCR on the PCR reads. The data hold 80,000 to 100,000 distinct CDR3 sequences, with around 22% observed a single time. The material was PBMCs, obtained before TCRalphabeta/CD19-depleted stem cell transplant. The receptor set was obtained from a boy aged 2 to 10 with acute lymphoblastic leukemia, due to receive a stem cell transplant.

In this sample, this clonotype turned up many times. This chain uses TRBV20-1 with TRBJ2-7; the D gene is possibly TRBD2 (6 bases). Trimming took 1 base from V and 11 from J, leaving 18 bases between them. The CDR3 is made up of 13 amino acids. Germline CDR1 is DFQATT and CDR2 is SNEGSKA (reference sequence). The CDR3 bases are TGCAGTGCTAGAGGGGATAGCGGAGGGGCCGAGTACTTC. It encodes CSARGDSGGAEYF.

This clonotype was detected many times. The genes are TRBV15 and TRBJ2-7; D gene ambiguous. The V end lost 0 bases, the J end lost 6 bases, and 9 bases lay between the germline ends. CDR1 is LNHNV, CDR2 YYDKDF, per germline (reference sequence). CDR3 length: 13 residues. The CDR3 DNA sequence: TGTGCCACCAGCAGAGATGTTCGGTCCGAGCAGTACTTC. The encoded protein is CATSRDVRSEQYF.

This clonotype came up a few times. CDR3 nucleotide sequence: TGCAGTGCCACTCAATCCGAGGTTAGCCCCGGGGAGCAGTACTTC. Translated: CSATQSEVSPGEQYF. J is TRBJ2-7 and V is TRBV20-1; D gene unclear. The germline V gene has CDR1 DFQATT and CDR2 SNEGSKA (reference sequence). V was clipped by 6 bases and J by 7 bases, with 25 bases between them. The CDR3 runs to 15 residues.

The sample holds a few counts of this clonotype. The chain couples TRBV28 to TRBJ2-2; D gene unclear. The CDR3 covers 13 residues. The germline CDR1 and CDR2 sequences are MDHEN and SYDVKM. Trimming took 2 bases from V and 4 from J, leaving 5 bases between them. In DNA form, the CDR3 reads TGTGCCAGCAGTTTAGTGGGCACCGGGGAGCTGTTTTTT. It codes for CASSLVGTGELFF.

This clonotype was seen a handful of times. The rearrangement links TRBV7-8 to TRBJ2-5; D is perhaps TRBD2 (7 bases). Germline V gene data show CDR1 as SGHVS and CDR2 as FQNEAQ. This CDR3 has 13 residues. The V end was cut by 6 bases, the J end by 5 bases, with 13 bases between. CDR3 nucleotide sequence: TGTGCCAGCAGTGTTCCGGGGGGCGAGACCCAGTACTTC. This codes for CASSVPGGETQYF.

This clonotype showed up just a few times. The V and J genes are TRBV12-3 or TRBV12-4 and TRBJ2-5; D might be TRBD2 (7 bases). This CDR3 contains 16 residues. Between the trimmed V and J ends, which lost 4 bases and 5 bases, there was a span of 20 bases. The CDR3 DNA sequence: TGTGCCAGCAGTTCGGACAGCCATTCCGGGGGGGAGACCCAGTACTTC. Translating it yields CASSSDSHSGGETQYF.

This clonotype showed up just a few times. The genes are TRBV30 and TRBJ1-5; 9 bases agree with TRBD1. V was pared by 0 bases and J by 4 bases, with 1 base of the junction left unmatched. The CDR3 runs 14 residues. CDR1 and CDR2 (germline): GTSNPN, SVGIG (reference sequence). The CDR3 loop is CAWSVGTGNQPQHF. The CDR3 DNA sequence: TGTGCCTGGAGTGTAGGGACAGGGAATCAGCCCCAGCATTTT.

The chain employs TRBV10-2 and TRBJ2-7; 7 bases line up with TRBD1. Germline-derived CDR1 and CDR2 are WSHSY and SAAADI. The trim removed 6 bases at V and 6 bases at J, leaving 11 bases unmatched. CDR3 length: 14 amino acids. CDR3 nucleotide sequence: TGCGCCAGCAGCCGCACAGGGGATTCGGGCGAGCAGTACTTC. Protein: CASSRTGDSGEQYF.

There are a few counts of this clonotype. The chain combines TRBV5-4 with TRBJ2-1; TRBD2 is a possible D gene (6 bases). From germline, CDR1 is SGHNT and CDR2 YYREEE (reference sequence). This CDR3 spans 16 amino acids. V was trimmed by 2 bases and J by 7 bases, leaving 19 bases between them. The CDR3 DNA follows: TGTGCCAGCAGCTTTCGGAGCGGAGGGTATATGAATGAGCAGTTCTTC. This sequence encodes CASSFRSGGYMNEQFF. The whole variable domain, filled in from reference TRBV5-4 and TRBJ2-1, reads ETGVTQSPTHLIKTRGQQVTLRCSSQSGHNTVSWYQQALGQGPQFIFQYYREEENGRGNFPPRFSGLQFPNYSSELNVNALELDDSALYLCASSFRSGGYMNEQFFGPGTRLTVL.

V usage is TRBV5-1 and J usage is TRBJ1-2; D is possibly TRBD1 (5 bases). Trimming cost V 4 bases and J 3 bases, with 13 bases left between them. Germline CDR1 is SGHRS and CDR2 is YFSETQ. This CDR3 region has 14 residues. CDR3 DNA sequence: TGCGCCAGCAGCGGGGGACTTGGGGACTATGGCTACACCTTC. It specifies CASSGGLGDYGYTF.

Many counts were recorded for this clonotype. The chain carries TRBV28 and TRBJ2-5; D possibly corresponds to TRBD1 (6 bases). Germline CDR1 and CDR2: MDHEN and SYDVKM. CDR3 length equals 14 residues. V was trimmed by 3 bases and J by 5 bases, leaving 13 bases between them. As DNA, the CDR3 is TGTGCCAGCAGTTTTCCAGGGGAGTCGGAGACCCAGTACTTC. Amino acid sequence: CASSFPGESETQYF.

In its sample, this clonotype was seen once. This chain connects TRBV5-1 to TRBJ2-7; TRBD1 matches at 7 bases. CDR3 length: 16 residues. The J segment lost 2 bases and the V segment lost 0 bases, leaving 8 bases of the junction unmatched. The V gene's germline CDR1 is SGHRS and CDR2 YFSETQ. The CDR3 loop reads CASSLAPRQGPYEQYF. The CDR3 nucleotides read TGCGCCAGCAGCTTGGCCCCGAGACAGGGCCCCTACGAGCAGTACTTC.

This clonotype came up many times. V and J are TRBV5-5 and TRBJ2-7; possibly TRBD1 for D (8 bases). There are 15 residues in the CDR3. Germline CDR1 reads SGHKS; CDR2 reads YYEKEE (reference sequence). Trimming removed 4 bases from V and 2 bases from J, with 16 bases in between. The CDR3 sequence is CASSPTGGLTYEQYF. CDR3 DNA sequence: TGTGCCAGCAGCCCCACAGGGGGACTAACCTACGAGCAGTACTTC.

The chain uses TRBV4-3 and TRBJ1-4; D gene unclear. CDR1 and CDR2 from the germline V gene are LGHNA and YSLEER. The CDR3 is 18 residues long. The V gene lost 0 bases and the J gene lost 0 bases, with 14 bases spanning the gap. The CDR3 loop reads CASSQDDVTLATNEKLFF. The CDR3 region has the DNA TGCGCCAGCAGCCAAGATGACGTGACTTTGGCAACTAATGAAAAACTGTTTTTT.

The rearrangement links TRBV11-2 to TRBJ1-1, with 8 bases that match TRBD1. Germline trimming cut 5 bases from V and 4 bases from J; bases unmatched to any gene: 3. Germline CDR1 is SGHAT and CDR2 is FQNNGV. This CDR3 is built from 13 residues. The CDR3 is CASSLTGGTEAFF. The CDR3 DNA is TGTGCCAGCAGCCTTACAGGGGGCACTGAAGCTTTCTTT. Using reference TRBV11-2 and TRBJ1-1 for the parts outside the CDR3, the full variable domain is EAGVAQSPRYKIIEKRQSVAFWCNPISGHATLYWYQQILGQGPKLLIQFQNNGVVDDSQLPKDRFSAERLKGVDSTLKIQPAKLEDSAVYLCASSLTGGTEAFFGQGTRLTVV.